The 32 T cell receptor beta chains given below trace back to one sample, sequenced in a study of blood T cell repertoires in COVID-19. Repertoires were generated with immunoSEQ multiplex PCR, while TCRdb's copy carries only in-frame clones and drops some. Among approximately 210,000 clones listed, roughly nine tenths were seen once. The sequenced material came from peripheral blood. Receptors were obtained from a man under 40 with acute or convalescent COVID-19.

The chain carries TRBV9 and TRBJ2-5; weak D call: TRBD2 (6 bases). The V gene lost 0 bases and the J gene lost 4 bases, with 10 bases spanning the gap. Looked up from germline, CDR1 is SGDLS and CDR2 is YYNGEE. The CDR3 runs to 14 residues. In DNA, the CDR3 is TGTGCCAGCAGCGTAGGAGGTAGCGGAGAGACCCAGTACTTC. Translated: CASSVGGSGETQYF.

The V and J genes are TRBV28 and TRBJ2-3; 8 bases are a match to TRBD2. This CDR3 comprises 20 residues. The germline V gene has CDR1 MDHEN and CDR2 SYDVKM. V lost 4 bases to trimming and J lost 5 bases; unmatched junction nucleotides: 23. This chain's CDR3 is CASSSPLRRGGTSLEDTQYF. The DNA of the CDR3 is TGTGCCAGCAGTTCCCCATTGCGACGGGGGGGGACCTCCCTTGAAGATACGCAGTATTTT.

V is TRBV19 and J is TRBJ1-2, with 10 bases that match TRBD1. The germline V gene has CDR1 LNHDA and CDR2 SQIVND (reference sequence). Trimming took 5 bases from V and 4 from J; bases not matched to a gene: 1. The CDR3 is 13 residues long. CDR3 loop: CASSDRGPYGYTF. DNA of the CDR3: TGTGCCAGTAGTGACAGGGGGCCCTATGGCTACACCTTC.

The rearrangement links TRBV5-1 to TRBJ2-3; no firm D call. From germline, CDR1 is SGHRS and CDR2 YFSETQ. The CDR3 loop spans 14 amino acids. V was cut by 4 bases and J by 3 bases, with 12 bases left in between. Here the CDR3 DNA reads TGCGCCAGCAGCACGCTACGTCTAACAGATACGCAGTATTTT. Translation gives CASSTLRLTDTQYF. Drawing the rest from reference TRBV5-1 and TRBJ2-3, the complete variable domain is KAGVTQTPRYLIKTRGQQVTLSCSPISGHRSVSWYQQTPGQGLQFLFEYFSETQRNKGNFPGRFSGRQFSNSRSEMNVSTLELGDSALYLCASSTLRLTDTQYFGPGTRLTVL.

This chain links TRBV19 with TRBJ2-2, with D perhaps TRBD2 (5 bases). The CDR3 length is 14 residues. Germline CDR1 and CDR2: LNHDA and SQIVND (reference sequence). The V end lost 2 bases, the J end lost 8 bases, and 12 bases lay between the germline ends. As DNA, the CDR3 is TGTGCCAGTAGTATATCCGGGGTTATAGGGGAGCTGTTTTTT. Residues: CASSISGVIGELFF.

The CDR3 sequence: CASSQDRRDTQYF. The DNA of the CDR3 is TGCGCCAGCAGCCAAGACCGGCGGGATACGCAGTATTTT. This rearrangement joins TRBV4-1 to TRBJ2-3; D gene unclear. Between the trimmed V and J ends, which lost 0 bases and 6 bases, there was a span of 7 bases. This CDR3 spans 13 amino acids. Germline V gene data show CDR1 as MGHRA and CDR2 as YSYEKL.

The chain's CDR3 is CASSFSGRGFNTEAFF. CDR3 sequence (DNA): TGTGCCAGCAGCTTTTCCGGGCGGGGATTCAACACTGAAGCTTTCTTT. This sequence joins TRBV7-3 and TRBJ1-1; no definite D call. The CDR3 has 16 amino acids. V lost 3 bases and J lost 2, with 16 bases in between. The germline V gene has CDR1 SGHTA and CDR2 FQGTGA.

This chain joins TRBV12-5 and TRBJ1-1; D gene ambiguous. V lost 3 bases, J lost 1 base, and 6 bases lay in between. The length of the CDR3 is 13 residues. CDR1 LGHNT and CDR2 FRNRAP come from the germline V gene. CDR3 residues: CASGFLENTEAFF. DNA of the CDR3: TGTGCTAGTGGTTTTCTAGAGAACACTGAAGCTTTCTTT.

This clone came up once. The chain's CDR3 is CAAGIGRGPNQPQHF. The DNA of the CDR3 is TGTGCCGCAGGTATTGGCAGGGGACCCAATCAGCCCCAGCATTTT. The V and J genes are TRBV19 and TRBJ1-5, with D tentatively TRBD1 (6 bases). The CDR3 totals 15 residues. Germline CDR1 reads LNHDA; CDR2 reads SQIVND (reference sequence). The V gene lost 11 bases and the J gene lost 3 bases, with 20 bases spanning the gap.

The CDR3 DNA is TGCGCCAGCAGCTTGGGTCCAGGGAGCAATCAGCCCCAGCATTTT. Residues: CASSLGPGSNQPQHF. V and J are TRBV5-1 and TRBJ1-5; a weak D match, TRBD1 (5 bases). The CDR3 sequence is 15 residues long. V was pared by 0 bases and J by 1 base, with 8 bases between. CDR1 is SGHRS and CDR2 is YFSETQ in the germline V gene.

V gene TRBV7-2 combines with J gene TRBJ1-6; D is undetermined. V was shortened by 4 bases and J by 6 bases, with 4 bases between the two germline ends. Germline V lookup: CDR1 SGHTA, CDR2 FQGNSA. This CDR3 region has 12 residues. CDR3 nucleotides: TGTGCCAGCAGCTGGCCTAATTCACCCCTCCACTTT. Translation gives CASSWPNSPLHF.

The J gene is TRBJ2-7, the V gene TRBV5-1, with 16 bases that match TRBD2. The CDR3 contains 19 residues. CDR1 is SGHRS and CDR2 is YFSETQ in the germline V gene. J lost 5 bases, V lost 2 bases, and 13 bases had no gene match. Here the CDR3 reads CASSFVPGLAGGPVDEQYF. As DNA, the CDR3 is TGCGCCAGCAGCTTTGTGCCGGGACTAGCGGGAGGGCCGGTCGACGAGCAGTACTTC.

The V call is TRBV7-8, the J call TRBJ2-5; D remains ambiguous. Germline CDR1 and CDR2: SGHVS and FQNEAQ. V was clipped by 5 bases and J by 5 bases, with 15 bases between them. This CDR3 contains 14 residues. This chain's CDR3 is CASSPLWAPETQYF. CDR3 nucleotides: TGTGCCAGCAGCCCCCTTTGGGCGCCGGAGACCCAGTACTTC.

The chain recombines TRBV13 with TRBJ2-6, with 12 positions matching TRBD1. Trimming at V came to 6 bases and at J to 1 base, leaving 4 bases not matched to a gene. The CDR3 length is 17 residues. Germline V lookup: CDR1 PRHDT, CDR2 FYEKMQ (reference sequence). CDR3 residues: CASRGQGAGSGANVLTF. Here the CDR3 DNA reads TGTGCCAGCAGGGGACAGGGGGCGGGTTCTGGGGCCAACGTCCTGACTTTC. Full variable domain (rest looked up from reference TRBV13 and TRBJ2-6): AAGVIQSPRHLIKEKRETATLKCYPIPRHDTVYWYQQGPGQDPQFLISFYEKMQSDKGSIPDRFSAQQFSDYHSELNMSSLELGDSALYFCASRGQGAGSGANVLTFGAGSRLTVL.

The J gene is TRBJ1-1, the V gene TRBV5-1, with 7 bases fitting TRBD1. The junction had 14 bases not matched to a gene; V was cut back by 4 bases and J by 11 bases. Germline CDR1 SGHRS, CDR2 YFSETQ. This CDR3 is 14 amino acids long. The CDR3 coding sequence is TGCGCCAGCAGCCCAGGGGGATCCCCCAGGGAGGCTTTCTTT. Translating gives CASSPGGSPREAFF.

The J gene is TRBJ2-3, the V gene TRBV4-1; 10 bases fit TRBD1. Germline CDR1 is MGHRA and CDR2 is YSYEKL. This CDR3 contains 15 residues. The J segment lost 3 bases and the V segment lost 2 bases, leaving 2 bases of the junction unmatched. The CDR3 loop reads CASSQLGQGTDTQYF. CDR3 coding DNA: TGCGCCAGCAGCCAATTGGGACAGGGGACAGATACGCAGTATTTT.

The CDR3 sequence: CASSPWTTDTQYF. The CDR3 DNA reads as TGTGCCAGCTCACCATGGACTACAGATACGCAGTATTTT. The chain is built from TRBV18 and TRBJ2-3, with D maybe TRBD2 (5 bases). The germline V gene encodes CDR1 KGHSH and CDR2 LQKENI. The ends were cut back, 2 bases at V and 3 bases at J, with 6 bases in the middle. This CDR3 contains 13 residues.

The chain employs TRBV13 and TRBJ1-4; 11 nucleotides align to TRBD1. V lost 5 bases to trimming and J lost 10 bases; unmatched junction nucleotides: 6. The CDR3 extends over 14 amino acids. Germline assignment: CDR1 PRHDT and CDR2 FYEKMQ (reference sequence). This chain's CDR3 is CASSPGQGAGKLFF. In DNA, the CDR3 is TGTGCCAGCAGCCCAGGACAGGGGGCAGGAAAACTGTTTTTT.

The chain has TRBV5-6 and TRBJ1-2; 9 bases align to TRBD1. The CDR3 has 16 amino acids. From germline, CDR1 is SGHDT and CDR2 YYEEEE. Losses at the gene ends were 1 base for V and 6 bases for J; bases not matched to a gene: 10. As DNA, the CDR3 is TGTGCCAGCAGCTTGACCGCCCGGGACAGGGTTGATGGCTACACCTTC. Its protein is CASSLTARDRVDGYTF.

The rearrangement uses TRBV2 and TRBJ2-7; 7 bases agree with TRBD1. Germline lookup yields CDR1 SNHLY and CDR2 FYNNEI. The V gene end was trimmed by 6 bases and the J gene end by 1 base; junction bases not matched to a gene: 6. CDR3 length equals 14 residues. Written as DNA, the CDR3 is TGTGCCAGCAGACCAGGGACAGTGTCCTACGAGCAGTACTTC. This codes for CASRPGTVSYEQYF.

This clone was picked up one time. The V and J genes are TRBV28 and TRBJ2-1, with TRBD2 matching over 7 bases. V lost 10 bases, J lost 3 bases, and 9 bases stayed unmatched. The CDR3 runs 14 residues. In germline, CDR1 is MDHEN, CDR2 SYDVKM. This CDR3 reads CAINRDYLYNEQFF. The CDR3 region has the DNA TGTGCCATCAACCGGGACTACCTCTACAATGAGCAGTTCTTC. Combining the CDR3 with reference TRBV28 and TRBJ2-1 gives the whole variable domain DVKVTQSSRYLVKRTGEKVFLECVQDMDHENMFWYRQDPGLGLRLIYFSYDVKMKEKGDIPEGYSVSREKKERFSLILESASTNQTSMYLCAINRDYLYNEQFFGPGTRLTVL.

V is TRBV6-5 and J is TRBJ1-1; D gene ambiguous. Trimming took 8 bases from V and 0 from J, leaving 10 bases between them. CDR1 and CDR2 from the germline V gene are MNHEY and SVGAGI. CDR3 size: 13 residues. This CDR3 reads CASQVDMNTEAFF. The CDR3 bases are TGTGCCAGCCAGGTCGACATGAACACTGAAGCTTTCTTT.

The chain carries TRBV28 and TRBJ1-4; 9 positions agree with TRBD1. The CDR3 runs to 15 residues. Trimming cost V 6 bases and J 8 bases; bases outside gene matches: 10. Germline V gene data show CDR1 as MDHEN and CDR2 as SYDVKM. This CDR3 reads CASSSGQGGREKLFF. The DNA for the CDR3 is TGTGCCAGCAGCTCGGGACAGGGTGGAAGGGAAAAACTGTTTTTT.

This sequence joins TRBV5-1 and TRBJ1-2; 7 nucleotides agree with TRBD1. This CDR3 spans 15 amino acids. The trim removed 4 bases at V and 8 bases at J, leaving 14 bases unmatched. Germline-derived CDR1 and CDR2 are SGHRS and YFSETQ. CDR3 nucleotide sequence: TGCGCCAGCAGCCAGCAAAGGACAGGCCATGTGGGCTACACCTTC. Amino acid sequence: CASSQQRTGHVGYTF. Full variable domain (missing parts from reference TRBV5-1 and TRBJ1-2): KAGVTQTPRYLIKTRGQQVTLSCSPISGHRSVSWYQQTPGQGLQFLFEYFSETQRNKGNFPGRFSGRQFSNSRSEMNVSTLELGDSALYLCASSQQRTGHVGYTFGSGTRLTVV.

The chain is built from TRBV19 and TRBJ1-2; D unclear. CDR1 is LNHDA, CDR2 SQIVND, per germline (reference sequence). This CDR3 has 13 residues. The V end lost 5 bases, the J end lost 7 bases, and 14 bases lay between the germline ends. The CDR3 reads CASSLGQAFGYTF. In nucleotides, the CDR3 is TGTGCCAGTAGTCTGGGTCAGGCGTTTGGCTACACCTTC.

The rearrangement joins TRBV6-5 to TRBJ1-2; no definite D call. Looked up from germline, CDR1 is MNHEY and CDR2 is SVGAGI. V shed 5 bases and J shed 12 bases, with 16 bases lying between them. This CDR3 contains 12 residues. Here the CDR3 DNA reads TGTGCCAGCAGTAGCGGCGATAACTTAGACACCTTC. Translating gives CASSSGDNLDTF.

The J gene is TRBJ1-3, the V gene TRBV9; D call uncertain. The V gene's germline CDR1 is SGDLS and CDR2 YYNGEE. V was shortened by 10 bases and J by 6 bases, with 17 bases between the two germline ends. The CDR3 length is 13 residues. The CDR3 loop is CAFDRVRENTIYF. CDR3 nucleotide sequence: TGTGCCTTTGACCGGGTGCGTGAAAACACCATATATTTT.

The chain combines TRBV10-3 with TRBJ1-5; 7 bases map to TRBD1. Germline loops: CDR1 ENHRY, CDR2 SYGVKD. Losses at the gene ends were 3 bases for V and 4 bases for J; bases not matched to a gene: 6. There are 15 residues in the CDR3. As DNA, the CDR3 is TGTGCCATCAGTGACGAGGGGGCGACTAATCAGCCCCAGCATTTT. Protein sequence: CAISDEGATNQPQHF.

The chain recombines TRBV5-1 with TRBJ2-7, with 7 bases lining up with TRBD1. With V trimmed by 3 bases and J by 4 bases, 4 bases remained unmatched. From germline, CDR1 is SGHRS and CDR2 YFSETQ. The CDR3 covers 13 residues. This CDR3 reads CASSSGTAYEQYF. The CDR3 nucleotides are TGCGCCAGCAGCTCCGGGACAGCATACGAGCAGTACTTC.

The genes are TRBV19 and TRBJ2-3, with 7 positions matching TRBD1. Looked up from germline, CDR1 is LNHDA and CDR2 is SQIVND (reference sequence). There are 15 residues in the CDR3. V gave up 4 bases and J gave up 6 bases; unmatched junction bases: 10. CDR3 protein: CASSTDRLGWDTQYF. The DNA of the CDR3 is TGTGCCAGTAGTACGGACAGGCTGGGTTGGGATACGCAGTATTTT.

The chain carries TRBV27 and TRBJ2-3; D is unclear. The V and J ends lost 3 bases and 8 bases respectively, with 9 bases between them. Germline CDR1 MNHEY, CDR2 SMNVEV (reference sequence). The CDR3 is made up of 12 amino acids. The CDR3 nucleotides read TGTGCCAGCAGTTTTAACCTCGGTACGCAGTATTTT. Its protein product is CASSFNLGTQYF.

The chain employs TRBV5-1 and TRBJ2-5, with 9 positions matching TRBD2. This CDR3 comprises 15 residues. Germline V CDR1 and CDR2: SGHRS, YFSETQ. The trim removed 4 bases at V and 5 bases at J, leaving 9 bases unmatched. The CDR3 DNA reads as TGCGCCAGCAGCAACCCACTAGCGGGCGGGGAGACCCAGTACTTC. It translates to CASSNPLAGGETQYF.